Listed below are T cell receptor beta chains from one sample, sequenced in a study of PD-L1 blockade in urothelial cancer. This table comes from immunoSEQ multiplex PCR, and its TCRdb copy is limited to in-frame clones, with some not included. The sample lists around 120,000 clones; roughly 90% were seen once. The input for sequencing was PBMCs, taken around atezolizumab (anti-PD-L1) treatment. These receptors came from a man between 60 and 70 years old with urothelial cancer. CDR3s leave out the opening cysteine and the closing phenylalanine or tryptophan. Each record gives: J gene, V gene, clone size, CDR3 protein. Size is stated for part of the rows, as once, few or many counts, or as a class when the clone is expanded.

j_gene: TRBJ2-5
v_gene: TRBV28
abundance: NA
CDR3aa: ASGWGAQY

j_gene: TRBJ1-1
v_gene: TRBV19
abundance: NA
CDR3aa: ASSPVGGPNTEAF

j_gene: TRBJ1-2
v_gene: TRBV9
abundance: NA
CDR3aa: ASSVGSGFMGYGYT

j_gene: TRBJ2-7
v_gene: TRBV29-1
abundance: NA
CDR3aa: SVRQGDGEQY

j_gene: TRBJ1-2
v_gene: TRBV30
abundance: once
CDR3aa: AWRPFRTGDYGYT

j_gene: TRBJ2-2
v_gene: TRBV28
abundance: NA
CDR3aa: ASSLADRGDGELF

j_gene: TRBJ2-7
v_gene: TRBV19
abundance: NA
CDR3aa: ASSAGTGYEQY

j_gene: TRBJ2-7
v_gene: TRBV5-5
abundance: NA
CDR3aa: ASSRGGSFGDTYEQY

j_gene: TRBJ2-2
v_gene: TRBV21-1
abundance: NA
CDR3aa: ASRKGQGRTGELF

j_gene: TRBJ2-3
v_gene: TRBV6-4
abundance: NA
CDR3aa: ASSSAGGSTDTQY

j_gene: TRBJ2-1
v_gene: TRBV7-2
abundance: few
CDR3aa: ASSWGLAGGGNEQF

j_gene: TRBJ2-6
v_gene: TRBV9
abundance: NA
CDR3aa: ASSVLSHPQGSTGANVLT

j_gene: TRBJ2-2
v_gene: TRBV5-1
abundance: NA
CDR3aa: ASSLAGGEATGELF

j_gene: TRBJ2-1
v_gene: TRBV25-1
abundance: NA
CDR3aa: ASSEYVVRGEQF

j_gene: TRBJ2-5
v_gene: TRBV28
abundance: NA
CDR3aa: ATAVYRAGYQETQY

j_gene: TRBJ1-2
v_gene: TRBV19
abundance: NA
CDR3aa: ASSIASGDYGYT

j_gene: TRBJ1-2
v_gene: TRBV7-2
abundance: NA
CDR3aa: ASRGTDRGYGYT

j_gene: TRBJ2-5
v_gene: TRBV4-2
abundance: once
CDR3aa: ASSKRLAGGPETQY

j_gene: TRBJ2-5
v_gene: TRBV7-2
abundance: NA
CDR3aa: ASSSYSPETQY

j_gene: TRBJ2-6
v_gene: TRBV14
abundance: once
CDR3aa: ASSPGGRARGANVLT

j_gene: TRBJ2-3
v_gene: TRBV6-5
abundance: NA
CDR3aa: ASSPTRRDTQY

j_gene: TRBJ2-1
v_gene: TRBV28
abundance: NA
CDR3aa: ASSLELAGGYNEQF

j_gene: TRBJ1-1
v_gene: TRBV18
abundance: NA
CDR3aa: ASSRDKGNTEAF

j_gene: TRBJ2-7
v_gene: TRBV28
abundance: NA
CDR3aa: ASLRGGGTYEQY

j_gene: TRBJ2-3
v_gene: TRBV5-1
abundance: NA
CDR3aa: ASSLIGQYTDTQY

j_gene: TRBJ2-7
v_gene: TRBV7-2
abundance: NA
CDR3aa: ASSLLAGTPAYEQY

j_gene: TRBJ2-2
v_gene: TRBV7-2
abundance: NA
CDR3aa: ASSLRLSGGLTGELF

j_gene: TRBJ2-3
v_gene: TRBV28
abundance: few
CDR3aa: ASSPHSGGDTQY

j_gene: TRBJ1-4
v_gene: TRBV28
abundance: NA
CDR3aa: ASIPTGVGEKLF

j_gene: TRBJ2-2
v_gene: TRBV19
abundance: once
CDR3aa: ASSMAPPGELF

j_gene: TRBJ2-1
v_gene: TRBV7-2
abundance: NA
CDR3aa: ASRVPSREYNEQF

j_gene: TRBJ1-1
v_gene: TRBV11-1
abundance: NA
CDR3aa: ASSAVFTEAF

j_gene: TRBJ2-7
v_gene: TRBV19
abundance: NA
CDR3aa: ASKPRDFSSYEQY

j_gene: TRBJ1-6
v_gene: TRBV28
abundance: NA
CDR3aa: ASRQGWSPLH

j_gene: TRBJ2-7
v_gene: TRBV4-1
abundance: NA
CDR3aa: ASSQEPSSRYEQY

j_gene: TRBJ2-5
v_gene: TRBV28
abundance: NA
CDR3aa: ASSPGNRPMAQY

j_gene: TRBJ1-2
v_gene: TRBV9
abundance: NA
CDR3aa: ASSERGQNNYGYT

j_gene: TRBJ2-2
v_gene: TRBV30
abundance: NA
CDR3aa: AWKGLTYTGELF

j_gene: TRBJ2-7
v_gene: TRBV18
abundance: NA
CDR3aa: ASSPNGQGSTYEQY

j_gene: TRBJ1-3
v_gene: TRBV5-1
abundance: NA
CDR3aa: ASRPGITALTSSGNTIY

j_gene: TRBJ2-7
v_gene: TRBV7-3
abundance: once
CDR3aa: ASSLKGGSGDHEQY

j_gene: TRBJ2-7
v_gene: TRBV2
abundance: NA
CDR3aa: ASSEEGLSYEQY

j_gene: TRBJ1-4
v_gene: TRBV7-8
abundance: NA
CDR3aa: ASSLAGRGFHEKLF

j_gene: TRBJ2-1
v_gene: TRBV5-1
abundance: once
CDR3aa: ASSLATAGGAPF

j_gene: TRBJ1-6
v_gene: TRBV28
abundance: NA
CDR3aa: ASSQTGVNSPLH

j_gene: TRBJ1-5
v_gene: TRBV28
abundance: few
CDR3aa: ASSSQGIQPQH

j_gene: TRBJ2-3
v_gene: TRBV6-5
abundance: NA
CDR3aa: ASGEQGWSTDTQY

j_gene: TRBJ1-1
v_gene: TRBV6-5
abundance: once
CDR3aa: ASSYDRTSEAF

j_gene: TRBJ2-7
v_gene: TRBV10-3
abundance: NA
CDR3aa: AAGQSTYEQY

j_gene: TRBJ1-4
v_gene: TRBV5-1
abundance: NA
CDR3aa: ASSPWVQGTNEKLF

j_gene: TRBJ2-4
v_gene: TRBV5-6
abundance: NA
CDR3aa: ASSFGDIQY

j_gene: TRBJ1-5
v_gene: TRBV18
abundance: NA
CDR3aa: ASSEFLGNQPQH

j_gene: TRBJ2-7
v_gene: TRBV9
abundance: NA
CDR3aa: ASSGPSGTVSHEQY

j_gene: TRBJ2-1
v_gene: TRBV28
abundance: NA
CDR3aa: ASSLLWFAGGFNEQF

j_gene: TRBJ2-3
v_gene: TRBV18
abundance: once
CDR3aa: ASSPSVQGWADTQY

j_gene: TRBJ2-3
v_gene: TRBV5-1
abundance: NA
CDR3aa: ASSLGLGGTDTQY

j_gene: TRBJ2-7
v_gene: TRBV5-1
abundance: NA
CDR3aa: ASSKDSVYEQY

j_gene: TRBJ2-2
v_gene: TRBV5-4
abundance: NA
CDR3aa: ASSSKPGSQRAGELF